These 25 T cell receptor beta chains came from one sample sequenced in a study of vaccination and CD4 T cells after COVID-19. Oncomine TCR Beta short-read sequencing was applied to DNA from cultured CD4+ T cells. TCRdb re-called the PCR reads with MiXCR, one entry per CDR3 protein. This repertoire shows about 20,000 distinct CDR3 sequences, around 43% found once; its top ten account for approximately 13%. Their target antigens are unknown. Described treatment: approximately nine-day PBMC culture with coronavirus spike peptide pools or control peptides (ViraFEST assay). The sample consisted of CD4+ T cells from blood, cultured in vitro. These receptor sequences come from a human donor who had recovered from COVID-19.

The CDR3 DNA reads as TGTGCCAGCAGCTTCTCGGCGGGAGGAGAGACCCAGTACTTC. Its protein is CASSFSAGGETQYF. The rearrangement joins TRBV2 to TRBJ2-5, with 8 bases lining up with TRBD2. Germline V gives CDR1 SNHLY, CDR2 FYNNEI. CDR3 length equals 14 residues. V shed 6 bases, J shed 4 bases, and the junction held 7 bases outside the gene matches.

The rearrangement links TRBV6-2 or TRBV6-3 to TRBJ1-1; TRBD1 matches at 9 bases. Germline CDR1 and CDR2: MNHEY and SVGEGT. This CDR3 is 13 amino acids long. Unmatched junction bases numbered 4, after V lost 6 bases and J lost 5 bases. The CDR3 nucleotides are TGTGCCAGCAGCCACAGGGGGCAGACTGAAGCTTTCTTT. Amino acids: CASSHRGQTEAFF.

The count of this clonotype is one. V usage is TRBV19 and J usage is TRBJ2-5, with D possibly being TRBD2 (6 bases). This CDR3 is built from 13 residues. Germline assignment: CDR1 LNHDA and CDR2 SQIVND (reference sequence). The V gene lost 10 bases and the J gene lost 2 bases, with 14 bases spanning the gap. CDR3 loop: CATSRGEQETQYF. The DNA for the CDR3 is TGTGCCACGAGCCGCGGGGAACAAGAGACCCAGTACTTC.

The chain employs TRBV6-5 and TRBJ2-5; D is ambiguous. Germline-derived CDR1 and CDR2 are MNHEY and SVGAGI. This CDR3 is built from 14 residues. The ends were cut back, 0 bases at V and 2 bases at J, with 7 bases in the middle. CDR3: CASSYSASQETQYF. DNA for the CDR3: TGTGCCAGCAGTTACTCGGCATCTCAAGAGACCCAGTACTTC.

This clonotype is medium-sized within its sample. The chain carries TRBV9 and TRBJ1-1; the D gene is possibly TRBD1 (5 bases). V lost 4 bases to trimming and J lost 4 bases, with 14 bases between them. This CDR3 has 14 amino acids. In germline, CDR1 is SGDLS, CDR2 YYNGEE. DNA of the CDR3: TGTGCCAGCAGCCTCCACGTAGGGGTCACTGAAGCTTTCTTT. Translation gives CASSLHVGVTEAFF.

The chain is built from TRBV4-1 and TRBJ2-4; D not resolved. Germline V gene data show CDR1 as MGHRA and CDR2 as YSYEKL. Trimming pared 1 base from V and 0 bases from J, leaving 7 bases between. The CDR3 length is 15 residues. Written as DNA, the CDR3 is TGCGCCAGCAGCCAAGTCGCGGTAGCCAAAAACATTCAGTACTTC. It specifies CASSQVAVAKNIQYF.

This CDR3 reads CATSGGTGGTDTQYF. The CDR3 bases are TGTGCCACCAGTGGAGGGACAGGGGGGACAGATACGCAGTATTTT. V is TRBV24-1 and J is TRBJ2-3; 11 positions agree with TRBD1. This CDR3 has 15 amino acids. J gave up 3 bases and V 5 bases, and 3 bases lay outside the gene matches. Germline CDR1 is KGHDR and CDR2 is SFDVKD.

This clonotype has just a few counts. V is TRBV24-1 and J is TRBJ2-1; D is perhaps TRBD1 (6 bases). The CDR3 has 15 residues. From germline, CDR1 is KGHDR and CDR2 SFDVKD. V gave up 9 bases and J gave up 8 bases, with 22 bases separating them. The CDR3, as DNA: TGTGCCACCTCCAAGACAGGAACTGAGGCCGATGAGCAGTTCTTC. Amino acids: CATSKTGTEADEQFF.

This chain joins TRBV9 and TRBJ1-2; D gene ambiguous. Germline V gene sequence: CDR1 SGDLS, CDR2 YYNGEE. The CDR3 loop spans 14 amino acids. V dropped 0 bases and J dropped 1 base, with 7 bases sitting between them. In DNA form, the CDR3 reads TGTGCCAGCAGCGTAGTATCCAGTAACTATGGCTACACCTTC. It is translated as CASSVVSSNYGYTF.

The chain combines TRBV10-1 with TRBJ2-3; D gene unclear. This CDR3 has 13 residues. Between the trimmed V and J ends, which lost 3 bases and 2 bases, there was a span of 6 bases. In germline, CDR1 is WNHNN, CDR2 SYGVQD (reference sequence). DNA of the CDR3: TGCGCCAGCAGTGAAAGGCCCACAGATACGCAGTATTTT. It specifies CASSERPTDTQYF.

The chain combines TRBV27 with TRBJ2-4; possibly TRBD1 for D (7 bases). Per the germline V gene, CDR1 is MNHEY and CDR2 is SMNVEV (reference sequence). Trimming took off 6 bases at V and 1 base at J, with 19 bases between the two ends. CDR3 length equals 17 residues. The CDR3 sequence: CASRFAGGTEAKNIQYF. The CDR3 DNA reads TGTGCCAGCAGGTTCGCGGGCGGGACAGAGGCCAAAAACATTCAGTACTTC.

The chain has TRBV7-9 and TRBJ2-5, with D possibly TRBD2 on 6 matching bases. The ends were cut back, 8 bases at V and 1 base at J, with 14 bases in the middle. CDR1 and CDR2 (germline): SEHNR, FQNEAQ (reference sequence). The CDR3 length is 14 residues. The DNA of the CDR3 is TGTGCCAGCCGCCGCGGGACCTTCCAAGAGACCCAGTACTTC. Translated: CASRRGTFQETQYF. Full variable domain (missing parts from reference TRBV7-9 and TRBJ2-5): DTGVSQNPRHKITKRGQNVTFRCDPISEHNRLYWYRQTLGQGPEFLTYFQNEAQLEKSRLLSDRFSAERPKGSFSTLEIQRTEQGDSAMYLCASRRGTFQETQYFGPGTRLLVL.

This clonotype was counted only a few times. In nucleotides, the CDR3 is TGTGCCAGCAGAAAAGGAGTTGACCCAGATACGCAGTATTTT. Its protein is CASRKGVDPDTQYF. The V and J genes are TRBV7-2 and TRBJ2-3, with D unclear. The germline gives CDR1 SGHTA, CDR2 FQGNSA. V lost 6 bases to trimming and J lost 4 bases, with 14 bases between them. The CDR3 is 14 residues long. The whole variable domain, remainder taken from reference TRBV7-2 and TRBJ2-3, is GAGVSQSPSNKVTEKGKDVELRCDPISGHTALYWYRQSLGQGLEFLIYFQGNSAPDKSGLPSDRFSAERTGGSVSTLTIQRTQQEDSAVYLCASRKGVDPDTQYFGPGTRLTVL.

The CDR3 protein is CSASPVGGSTDTQYF. The CDR3 DNA follows: TGCAGTGCTAGCCCTGTGGGGGGCAGCACAGATACGCAGTATTTT. This chain uses TRBV20-1 with TRBJ2-3; tentatively, D is TRBD1 or TRBD2 (6 bases each). Between the trimmed V and J ends, which lost 3 bases and 0 bases, there was a span of 13 bases. This CDR3 spans 15 amino acids. Germline CDR1 reads DFQATT; CDR2 reads SNEGSKA (reference sequence).

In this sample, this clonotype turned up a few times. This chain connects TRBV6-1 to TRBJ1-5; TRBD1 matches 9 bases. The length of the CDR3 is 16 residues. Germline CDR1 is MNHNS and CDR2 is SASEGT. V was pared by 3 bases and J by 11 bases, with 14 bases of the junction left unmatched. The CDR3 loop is CASSEAAGQGTGSQHF. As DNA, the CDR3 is TGTGCCAGCAGTGAGGCTGCGGGACAGGGAACTGGGTCCCAGCATTTT.

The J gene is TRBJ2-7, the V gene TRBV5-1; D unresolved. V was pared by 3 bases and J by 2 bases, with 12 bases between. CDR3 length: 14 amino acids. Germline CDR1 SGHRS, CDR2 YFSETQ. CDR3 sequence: CASSWSSLTYEQYF. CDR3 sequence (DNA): TGCGCCAGCAGCTGGAGCAGCCTGACCTACGAGCAGTACTTC.

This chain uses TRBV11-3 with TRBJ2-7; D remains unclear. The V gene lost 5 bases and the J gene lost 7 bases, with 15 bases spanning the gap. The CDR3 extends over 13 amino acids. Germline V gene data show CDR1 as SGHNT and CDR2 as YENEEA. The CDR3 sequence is CASSPQSRGEQYF. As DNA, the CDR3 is TGTGCCAGCAGCCCCCAGTCGCGTGGGGAGCAGTACTTC.

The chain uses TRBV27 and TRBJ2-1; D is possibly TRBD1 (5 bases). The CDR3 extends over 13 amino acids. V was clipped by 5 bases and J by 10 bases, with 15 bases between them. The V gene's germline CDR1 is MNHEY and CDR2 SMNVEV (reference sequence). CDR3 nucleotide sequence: TGTGCCAGCAGTACCCCGACGAGGACAGAGCAGTTCTTC. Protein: CASSTPTRTEQFF.

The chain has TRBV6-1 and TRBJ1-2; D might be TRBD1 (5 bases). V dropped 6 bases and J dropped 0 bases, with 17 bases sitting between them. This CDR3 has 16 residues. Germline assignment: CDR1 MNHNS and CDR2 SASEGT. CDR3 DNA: TGTGCCAGCAGCCGACGTCTGACAGCAGCTAACTATGGCTACACCTTC. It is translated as CASSRRLTAANYGYTF.

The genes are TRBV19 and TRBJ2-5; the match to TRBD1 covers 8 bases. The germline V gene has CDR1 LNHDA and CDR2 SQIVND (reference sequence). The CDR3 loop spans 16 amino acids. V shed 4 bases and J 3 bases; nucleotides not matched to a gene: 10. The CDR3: CASSTGQGIVEETQYF. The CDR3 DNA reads TGTGCCAGTAGTACCGGACAGGGCATAGTGGAAGAGACCCAGTACTTC.

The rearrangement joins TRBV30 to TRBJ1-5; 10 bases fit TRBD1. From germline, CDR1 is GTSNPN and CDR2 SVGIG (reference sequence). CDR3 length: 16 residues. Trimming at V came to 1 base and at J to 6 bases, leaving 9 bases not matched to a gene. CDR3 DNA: TGTGCCTGGAGTGCCCCGGGACAGGGGAGGGGTCAGCCCCAGCATTTT. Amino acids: CAWSAPGQGRGQPQHF.

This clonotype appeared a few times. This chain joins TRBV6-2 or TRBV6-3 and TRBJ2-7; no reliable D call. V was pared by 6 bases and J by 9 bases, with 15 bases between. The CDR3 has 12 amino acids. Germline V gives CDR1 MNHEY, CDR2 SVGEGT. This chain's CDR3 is CASRDPPGGQYF. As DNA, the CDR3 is TGTGCCAGCAGAGATCCACCCGGTGGGCAGTACTTC.

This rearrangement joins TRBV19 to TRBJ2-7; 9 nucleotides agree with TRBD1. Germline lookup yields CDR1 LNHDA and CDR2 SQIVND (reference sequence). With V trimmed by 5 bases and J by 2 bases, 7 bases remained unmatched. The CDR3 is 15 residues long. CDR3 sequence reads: CASSVEWDRAYEQYF. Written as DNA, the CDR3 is TGTGCCAGTAGTGTCGAATGGGACAGGGCCTACGAGCAGTACTTC. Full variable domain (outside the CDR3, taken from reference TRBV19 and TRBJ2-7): DGGITQSPKYLFRKEGQNVTLSCEQNLNHDAMYWYRQDPGQGLRLIYYSQIVNDFQKGDIAEGYSVSREKKESFPLTVTSAQKNPTAFYLCASSVEWDRAYEQYFGPGTRLTVT.

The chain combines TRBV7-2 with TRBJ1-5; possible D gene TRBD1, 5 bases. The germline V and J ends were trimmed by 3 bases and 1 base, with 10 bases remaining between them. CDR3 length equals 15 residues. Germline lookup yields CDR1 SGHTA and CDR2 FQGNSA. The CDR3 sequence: CASSFDRISNQPQHF. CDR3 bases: TGTGCCAGCAGCTTCGACAGAATAAGCAATCAGCCCCAGCATTTT.

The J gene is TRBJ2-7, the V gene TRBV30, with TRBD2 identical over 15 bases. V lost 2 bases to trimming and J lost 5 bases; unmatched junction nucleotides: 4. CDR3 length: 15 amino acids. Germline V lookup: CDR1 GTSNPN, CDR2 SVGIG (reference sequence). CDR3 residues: CAWSRTSGRVNEQYF. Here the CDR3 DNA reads TGTGCCTGGAGTCGGACTAGCGGGAGGGTGAACGAGCAGTACTTC.